The 16 T cell receptor beta chains below come from one sample, sequenced in a study of neurological immune-mediated disorders. Stated time point: longitudinal time-point 3. TCRdb re-called the 5' RACE reads with MiXCR, one entry per CDR3 protein. The sample contains fewer than 110,000 distinct CDR3 sequences, 11% of which appear only once. The sequenced sample consisted of PBMCs. These receptors came from a female donor with HTLV-1-associated myelopathy (HAM/TSP).

Concerning this clonotype: A much larger clone lies a single base off, so this may be a read error. The chain is built from TRBV3-1 and TRBJ1-1; D might be TRBD1 (6 bases). Between the trimmed V and J ends, which lost 4 bases and 4 bases, there was a span of 22 bases. The CDR3 spans 17 residues. Germline V CDR1 and CDR2: LGHDT, YNNKEL (reference sequence). CDR3 sequence: CASSPYRTVGVATEAFF. CDR3 bases: TGTGCCAGCAGCCCGTACCGGACAGTGGGCGTTGCCACTGAAGCTTTCTTT.

This clonotype appeared a few times. The V gene is TRBV5-1, the J gene TRBJ2-4; D perhaps matches TRBD2 (6 bases). V gave up 4 bases and J gave up 8 bases, with 19 bases separating them. Germline V lookup: CDR1 SGHRS, CDR2 YFSETQ. The CDR3 runs to 15 residues. The CDR3 reads CASSGTGPRRDIQYF. CDR3 DNA: TGCGCCAGCAGCGGAACGGGACCCCGGAGGGACATTCAGTACTTC.

A note on this clonotype: It is likely a read error, because the conserved phenylalanine at the end of the CDR3 is missing. The chain joins TRBV5-1 to TRBJ1-4, with 8 bases identical to TRBD1. Trimming cost V 0 bases and J 4 bases; bases outside gene matches: 2. Germline CDR1 is SGHRS and CDR2 is YFSETQ. This CDR3 is 15 amino acids long. The CDR3 spells CASSLVDRVNEKLFS. CDR3 bases: TGCGCCAGCAGCTTGGTGGACAGGGTTAATGAAAAACTGTTTTCT.

This clonotype showed up many times. The chain links TRBV29-1 to TRBJ1-4; TRBD1 matches at 9 bases. Germline V gives CDR1 SQVTM, CDR2 ANQGSEA. The CDR3 contains 14 residues. V dropped 5 bases and J dropped 5; count of bases not matched to a gene: 6. The CDR3 sequence is CSVTFGTGNEKLFF. The CDR3 DNA is TGCAGCGTTACTTTCGGGACAGGGAATGAAAAACTGTTTTTT.

This clonotype has at least ten counts. This chain connects TRBV7-3 to TRBJ2-7; 8 nucleotides match TRBD1. Germline V gene data show CDR1 as SGHTA and CDR2 as FQGTGA. With V trimmed by 5 bases and J by 4 bases, 10 bases remained unmatched. This CDR3 is 15 amino acids long. CDR3 nucleotides: TGTGCCAGCAGCCCCGGACAGGGAGGTTATTACGAGCAGTACTTC. Residues: CASSPGQGGYYEQYF.

This clonotype has ten or more counts. The genes are TRBV5-1 and TRBJ2-1; the match to TRBD2 covers 8 bases. V was pared by 1 base and J by 9 bases, with 6 bases of the junction left unmatched. This CDR3 is 14 amino acids long. Germline CDR1 SGHRS, CDR2 YFSETQ. Here the CDR3 reads CASSLRAGGSEQFF. For the CDR3, the DNA is TGCGCCAGCAGCTTGAGGGCGGGGGGCAGTGAGCAGTTCTTC.

In its sample, this clonotype was seen many times. This sequence joins TRBV5-1 and TRBJ2-7; D gene ambiguous. Germline V gives CDR1 SGHRS, CDR2 YFSETQ. The CDR3 extends over 11 amino acids. V was trimmed by 2 bases and J by 7 bases, leaving 7 bases between them. The DNA for the CDR3 is TGCGCCAGCAGCTTAATGGGAGAGCAGTACTTC. It codes for CASSLMGEQYF.

This clonotype was picked up many times. The CDR3 sequence is CASSSWTSGGGNEQFF. The CDR3, as DNA: TGTGCCAGCAGTTCTTGGACTAGCGGGGGCGGGAATGAGCAGTTCTTC. The chain is built from TRBV27 and TRBJ2-1; 13 bases agree with TRBD2. The V and J ends lost 4 bases and 7 bases, in that order; junction bases with no gene match: 7. The CDR3 totals 16 residues. CDR1 and CDR2 from the germline V gene are MNHEY and SMNVEV (reference sequence).

This clonotype was counted many times. V usage is TRBV20-1 and J usage is TRBJ2-1; a possible D gene is TRBD1 (6 bases). Germline V gene data show CDR1 as DFQATT and CDR2 as SNEGSKA (reference sequence). This CDR3 spans 13 amino acids. Trimming took off 6 bases at V and 12 bases at J, with 21 bases between the two ends. This CDR3 reads CSATSGGASGQFF. The CDR3 coding sequence is TGCAGTGCAACTAGTGGGGGCGCATCAGGGCAGTTCTTC.

This clonotype was observed many times. The chain uses TRBV5-1 and TRBJ2-5; perhaps D is TRBD1 or TRBD2 (6 bases each). Per germline, CDR1 SGHRS and CDR2 YFSETQ. This CDR3 is built from 15 residues. V shed 0 bases and J shed 2 bases, with 11 bases lying between them. The CDR3 loop reads CASSLGGAWQETQYF. The CDR3 bases are TGCGCCAGCAGCTTGGGGGGGGCATGGCAAGAGACCCAGTACTTC.

This clonotype was seen a handful of times. The chain links TRBV5-1 to TRBJ2-1; 8 bases fit TRBD1. The CDR3 extends over 14 amino acids. Germline V CDR1 and CDR2: SGHRS, YFSETQ. V lost 4 bases to trimming and J lost 4 bases; unmatched junction nucleotides: 4. DNA of the CDR3: TGCGCCAGCAGCGGGGGACAGGATTACAATGAGCAGTTCTTC. Amino acid sequence: CASSGGQDYNEQFF.

This clonotype was recorded many times. V gene TRBV20-1 combines with J gene TRBJ2-4; D is unresolved. The CDR3 extends over 11 amino acids. Germline loops: CDR1 DFQATT, CDR2 SNEGSKA (reference sequence). The V end was cut by 4 bases, the J end by 11 bases, with 12 bases between. CDR3 region: CSAIRDQVQYF. The CDR3 DNA reads as TGCAGTGCTATTAGAGACCAGGTTCAGTACTTC.

This clonotype was recorded at least ten times. The V and J genes are TRBV27 and TRBJ2-3; no clear D. There are 14 residues in the CDR3. In germline, CDR1 is MNHEY, CDR2 SMNVEV (reference sequence). Trimming removed 4 bases from V and 2 bases from J, with 10 bases in between. CDR3: CASSSGRPTDTQYF. DNA for the CDR3: TGTGCCAGCAGTTCCGGGCGTCCCACAGATACGCAGTATTTT.

This clonotype was seen many times. The rearrangement links TRBV25-1 to TRBJ2-1, with TRBD1 identical over 8 bases. The CDR3 runs 15 residues. Trimming took 5 bases from V and 5 from J; bases not matched to a gene: 8. The germline V gene encodes CDR1 MGHDK and CDR2 SYGVNS. CDR3 bases: TGTGCCAGCAGTCAGGGGGCGGGAATCAACAATGAGCAGTTCTTC. Translation gives CASSQGAGINNEQFF. The full variable domain, completed using reference TRBV25-1 and TRBJ2-1, is EADIYQTPRYLVIGTGKKITLECSQTMGHDKMYWYQQDPGMELHLIHYSYGVNSTEKGDLSSESTVSRIRTEHFPLTLESARPSHTSQYLCASSQGAGINNEQFFGPGTRLTVL.

The chain uses TRBV20-1 and TRBJ2-7; TRBD2 might be the D (6 bases). The V and J ends lost 5 bases and 6 bases respectively, with 17 bases between them. In germline, CDR1 is DFQATT, CDR2 SNEGSKA (reference sequence). The CDR3 loop spans 13 amino acids. The CDR3 spells CSARRGGLSEQYF. In DNA, the CDR3 is TGCAGTGCTCGGAGGGGAGGTTTGAGCGAGCAGTACTTC.

This clonotype showed up just a few times. In DNA, the CDR3 is TGTGCCAGCAGTAGAACAGCGAACACCGGGGAGCTGTTTTTT. Amino acids: CASSRTANTGELFF. The rearrangement joins TRBV12-3 or TRBV12-4 to TRBJ2-2; no reliable D call. The V and J ends lost 5 bases and 0 bases respectively, with 7 bases between them. CDR3 length: 14 amino acids.